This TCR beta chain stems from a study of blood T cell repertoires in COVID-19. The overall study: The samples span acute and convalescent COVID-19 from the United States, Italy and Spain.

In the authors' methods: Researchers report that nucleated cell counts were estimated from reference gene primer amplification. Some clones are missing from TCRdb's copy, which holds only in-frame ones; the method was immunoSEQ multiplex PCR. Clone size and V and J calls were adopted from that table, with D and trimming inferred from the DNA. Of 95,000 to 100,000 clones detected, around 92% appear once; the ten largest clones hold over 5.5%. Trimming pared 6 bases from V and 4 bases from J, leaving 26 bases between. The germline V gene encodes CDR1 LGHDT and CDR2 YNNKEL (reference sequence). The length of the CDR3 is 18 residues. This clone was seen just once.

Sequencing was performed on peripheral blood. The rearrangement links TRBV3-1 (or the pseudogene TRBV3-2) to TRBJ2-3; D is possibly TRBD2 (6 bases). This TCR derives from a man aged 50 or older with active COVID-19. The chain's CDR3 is CASSHAPSFLGGADTQYF. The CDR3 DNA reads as TGTGCCAGCAGTCACGCGCCGAGCTTTCTGGGAGGCGCAGATACGCAGTATTTT.